This T cell receptor (beta chain) appears in the sequencing data of a study of blood T cell repertoires in COVID-19. About the research overall: COVID-19 samples collected from the United States, Italy and Spain covered acute and convalescent phases. T cells, B-cell-depleted T cells, or PBMCs supplied cDNA or gDNA.

How the authors handled the data: From reference gene primer amplification, estimates of nucleated cell counts were derived. The protocol was immunoSEQ multiplex PCR, while the TCRdb copy is restricted to in-frame clones and leaves out a portion. That table furnishes V, J and clone size, whereas the DNA furnished D and trimming. The sample carries more than 200,000 clones, over 70% recorded once. V was clipped by 4 bases and J by 2 bases; unmatched bases: 7. There are 16 residues in the CDR3. Germline V gives CDR1 MGHRA, CDR2 YSYEKL. The clonotype originates from a woman older than 75 with acute or convalescent COVID-19. The chain carries TRBV4-1 and TRBJ2-3; 9 positions agree with TRBD2. The material sequenced was peripheral blood. CDR3 in DNA: TGCGCCAGCAGCCTCCGTAGCGGGAGTAACACAGATACGCAGTATTTT. Translated: CASSLRSGSNTDTQYF.